What follows are 16 T cell receptor beta chains derived from one specimen sequenced in a study of blood T cell repertoires in COVID-19. Sequencing was performed with immunoSEQ multiplex PCR; in TCRdb, only in-frame clones are kept and a portion is missing. The sample includes some 250,000 clones, approximately 81% of them seen just once. The specimen sequenced was peripheral blood. These receptors originate from a woman of 80 years or more with acute or convalescent COVID-19.

V is TRBV6-1 and J is TRBJ2-5; 10 bases line up with TRBD1. The germline V gene has CDR1 MNHNS and CDR2 SASEGT. The J segment lost 13 bases and the V segment lost 3 bases, leaving 8 bases of the junction unmatched. The CDR3 spans 13 residues. CDR3 in amino acids: CASSDRDRGRGYF. The CDR3 coding sequence is TGTGCCAGCAGTGATCGGGACAGGGGCCGGGGGTACTTC.

This chain connects TRBV7-8 to TRBJ1-3; possibly TRBD1 for D (5 bases). Germline V lookup: CDR1 SGHVS, CDR2 FQNEAQ. This CDR3 is built from 15 residues. V was shortened by 5 bases and J by 0 bases, with 11 bases between the two germline ends. CDR3 amino acids: CASSMGRNSGNTIYF. DNA for the CDR3: TGTGCCAGCAGCATGGGGCGGAACTCTGGAAACACCATATATTTT.

This clone was observed once. The chain links TRBV27 to TRBJ1-5; the D is unclear. Trimming removed 2 bases from V and 0 bases from J, with 5 bases in between. Germline V gene data show CDR1 as MNHEY and CDR2 as SMNVEV (reference sequence). The CDR3 loop spans 14 amino acids. DNA of the CDR3: TGTGCCAGCAGTTTAGAGGGTAGCAATCAGCCCCAGCATTTT. Its protein product is CASSLEGSNQPQHF.

The rearrangement joins TRBV19 to TRBJ2-3, with TRBD2 identical over 9 bases. Germline V gene lookup returns CDR1 LNHDA and CDR2 SQIVND (reference sequence). CDR3 length: 16 residues. The V and J ends lost 2 bases and 3 bases, in that order; junction bases with no gene match: 6. The CDR3 sequence: CASSIWREGVTDTQYF. The CDR3 region has the DNA TGTGCCAGTAGTATATGGCGGGAGGGTGTTACAGATACGCAGTATTTT.

In DNA form, the CDR3 reads TGTGCCAGCAGTCCCCCGGGGGGCGTCGAGACCCAGTACTTC. Translation: CASSPPGGVETQYF. The rearrangement joins TRBV6-5 to TRBJ2-5; a weak D match, TRBD2 (7 bases). The CDR3 covers 14 residues. Trimming left V 5 bases short and J 5 bases short, with 15 bases between. Germline V gives CDR1 MNHEY, CDR2 SVGAGI.

This CDR3 reads CATSRDAVYSPLHF. The CDR3 coding sequence is TGTGCCACCAGCAGAGATGCGGTCTACTCACCCCTCCACTTT. The rearrangement uses TRBV15 and TRBJ1-6; D unresolved. Trimming removed 0 bases at V and 10 bases at J, with 10 bases between. Germline-derived CDR1 and CDR2 are LNHNV and YYDKDF (reference sequence). The CDR3 runs to 14 residues.

The chain recombines TRBV5-5 with TRBJ2-7, with 11 bases lining up with TRBD2. The CDR3 contains 15 residues. J was trimmed by 4 bases and V by 4 bases; bases with no gene match: 7. Germline CDR1 reads SGHKS; CDR2 reads YYEKEE (reference sequence). The CDR3 sequence: CASSPSGLAAYEQYF. The CDR3, as DNA: TGTGCCAGCAGCCCTTCGGGACTAGCGGCATACGAGCAGTACTTC.

The V call is TRBV28, the J call TRBJ1-5; D may be TRBD1 (6 bases). The germline V gene has CDR1 MDHEN and CDR2 SYDVKM. CDR3 length: 15 residues. V lost 5 bases and J lost 4, with 15 bases in between. The CDR3 protein is CASSATGTPNQPQHF. CDR3 nucleotide sequence: TGTGCCAGCAGTGCAACAGGGACCCCTAATCAGCCCCAGCATTTT. Drawing the rest from reference TRBV28 and TRBJ1-5, the complete variable domain is DVKVTQSSRYLVKRTGEKVFLECVQDMDHENMFWYRQDPGLGLRLIYFSYDVKMKEKGDIPEGYSVSREKKERFSLILESASTNQTSMYLCASSATGTPNQPQHFGDGTRLSIL.

This sequence joins TRBV5-1 and TRBJ2-4; 14 positions agree with TRBD2. The CDR3 sequence is 19 residues long. V dropped 4 bases and J dropped 0; count of bases not matched to a gene: 9. Germline values: CDR1 SGHRS, CDR2 YFSETQ. The CDR3 loop reads CASSLGTSGSRQAKNIQYF. CDR3 bases: TGCGCCAGCAGCCTAGGGACTAGCGGGAGTCGGCAAGCCAAAAACATTCAGTACTTC.

This clone appeared a single time. The V call is TRBV5-1, the J call TRBJ2-5, with 11 positions matching TRBD2. The CDR3 has 16 residues. From germline, CDR1 is SGHRS and CDR2 YFSETQ. The junction had 10 bases not matched to a gene; V was cut back by 4 bases and J by 5 bases. DNA of the CDR3: TGCGCCAGCAGCCTTCTAGCGGGAGGCCGGGATGAGACCCAGTACTTC. Translating gives CASSLLAGGRDETQYF.

V and J are TRBV4-1 and TRBJ2-7; D possibly corresponds to TRBD1 (5 bases). CDR1 is MGHRA and CDR2 is YSYEKL in the germline V gene. Trimming took 0 bases from V and 5 from J, leaving 8 bases between them. The CDR3 spans 13 residues. The CDR3: CASSQDLGDEQYF. CDR3 in DNA: TGCGCCAGCAGCCAAGATTTAGGGGACGAGCAGTACTTC.

The chain carries TRBV29-1 and TRBJ1-3, with unresolved D. V lost 3 bases to trimming and J lost 7 bases, with 7 bases between them. The CDR3 is made up of 11 amino acids. Germline CDR1 reads SQVTM; CDR2 reads ANQGSEA. CDR3 coding DNA: TGCAGCGTTGAGGTTCGGAACACCATATATTTT. Translated, it gives CSVEVRNTIYF.

This CDR3 is CASSQGDRAYGYTF. DNA of the CDR3: TGCGCCAGCAGCCAAGGGGACAGGGCCTATGGCTACACCTTC. The chain carries TRBV4-1 and TRBJ1-2; TRBD1 aligns across 9 bases. With 1 base clipped from V and 4 bases from J, the junction kept 1 base outside the gene matches. The CDR3 runs 14 residues. Germline V gene lookup returns CDR1 MGHRA and CDR2 YSYEKL.

The chain couples TRBV19 to TRBJ2-1, with D hard to call. Germline lookup yields CDR1 LNHDA and CDR2 SQIVND (reference sequence). CDR3 length: 15 amino acids. Trimming shortened V by 7 bases and J by 8 bases, and 21 bases separated the two germline ends. CDR3 nucleotide sequence: TGTGCCAGTACCCGGATGGCGGATTTTCGGGATGAGCAGTTCTTC. Protein: CASTRMADFRDEQFF.

The rearrangement uses TRBV10-3 and TRBJ1-5, with 7 bases matching TRBD1. The ends lost 6 bases at V and 6 bases at J; junction bases unmatched: 8. CDR1 and CDR2 (germline): ENHRY, SYGVKD. The CDR3 consists of 14 residues. Written as DNA, the CDR3 is TGTGCCATCAGGGCCGGGACAGAAAGTCAGCCCCAGCATTTT. It encodes CAIRAGTESQPQHF.

This chain links TRBV7-8 with TRBJ1-4; 7 nucleotides match TRBD1. The CDR3 runs to 14 residues. The V segment lost 5 bases and the J segment 8 bases; nucleotides outside the gene matches: 8. From germline, CDR1 is SGHVS and CDR2 FQNEAQ. The CDR3 here is CASSRARGEEKLFF. The CDR3 bases are TGTGCCAGCAGCCGAGCCAGGGGGGAGGAAAAACTGTTTTTT.